The 25 T cell receptor beta chains presented below share a single source sample, sequenced in a study of blood T cell repertoires in COVID-19. Data came from immunoSEQ multiplex PCR; TCRdb stores just in-frame clones and leaves some out. The sample shows 300,000 to 450,000 clones, around 90% of them seen only once. Specimen: peripheral blood. Receptors originate from a human donor in a cohort sampled during active COVID-19.

The chain uses TRBV6-2 or TRBV6-3 and TRBJ1-1, with TRBD1 identical over 9 bases. CDR3 length: 16 amino acids. The V and J ends lost 0 bases and 0 bases, in that order; junction bases with no gene match: 2. Germline V gene data show CDR1 as MNHEY and CDR2 as SVGEGT. CDR3 sequence reads: CASSYSGTGMNTEAFF. In DNA, the CDR3 is TGTGCCAGCAGTTACTCCGGGACAGGGATGAACACTGAAGCTTTCTTT.

The gene calls are TRBV5-1 and TRBJ2-7; 8 bases align to TRBD1. With V trimmed by 5 bases and J by 2 bases, 9 bases remained unmatched. CDR3 length: 15 amino acids. Per the germline V gene, CDR1 is SGHRS and CDR2 is YFSETQ. This chain's CDR3 is CASREKSRGPYEQYF. DNA of the CDR3: TGCGCCAGCAGAGAAAAGAGCAGGGGGCCCTACGAGCAGTACTTC.

The chain employs TRBV19 and TRBJ1-5; TRBD1 agrees at 10 bases. This CDR3 region has 15 residues. Trimming cost V 4 bases and J 5 bases; bases outside gene matches: 5. Germline V CDR1 and CDR2: LNHDA, SQIVND (reference sequence). The CDR3: CASSTGTGAHQPQHF. CDR3 in DNA: TGTGCCAGTAGTACCGGGACAGGGGCGCATCAGCCCCAGCATTTT.

In this sample, this clone turned up a few times. V usage is TRBV5-6 and J usage is TRBJ2-6; D possibly corresponds to TRBD2 (5 bases). Trimming stripped 2 bases from V and 13 bases from J, with 10 bases between. From germline, CDR1 is SGHDT and CDR2 YYEEEE. This CDR3 has 12 amino acids. The CDR3 reads CASSFGRGVLTF. CDR3 in DNA: TGTGCCAGCAGCTTTGGCCGCGGGGTCCTGACTTTC.

The count of this clone is one. The genes are TRBV19 and TRBJ2-6; D call uncertain. Between the trimmed V and J ends, which lost 3 bases and 0 bases, there was a span of 15 bases. The CDR3 is 18 residues long. Looked up from germline, CDR1 is LNHDA and CDR2 is SQIVND (reference sequence). CDR3 region: CASSIRHGFGSGANVLTF. CDR3 DNA sequence: TGTGCCAGTAGTATCAGGCATGGGTTCGGCTCTGGGGCCAACGTCCTGACTTTC. Complete variable domain (other parts from reference TRBV19 and TRBJ2-6): DGGITQSPKYLFRKEGQNVTLSCEQNLNHDAMYWYRQDPGQGLRLIYYSQIVNDFQKGDIAEGYSVSREKKESFPLTVTSAQKNPTAFYLCASSIRHGFGSGANVLTFGAGSRLTVL.

The chain employs TRBV2 and TRBJ1-5, with D possibly being TRBD1 (6 bases). From germline, CDR1 is SNHLY and CDR2 FYNNEI. The CDR3 is made up of 15 amino acids. The V end lost 4 bases, the J end lost 8 bases, and 18 bases lay between the germline ends. The DNA for the CDR3 is TGTGCCAGCAGTGGGGTAGGGGGTGAAGTCAAGCCCCAGCATTTT. Protein: CASSGVGGEVKPQHF. Full variable domain (outside the CDR3, taken from reference TRBV2 and TRBJ1-5): EPEVTQTPSHQVTQMGQEVILRCVPISNHLYFYWYRQILGQKVEFLVSFYNNEISEKSEIFDDQFSVERPDGSNFTLKIRSTKLEDSAMYFCASSGVGGEVKPQHFGDGTRLSIL.

This clone appeared a single time. The chain couples TRBV3-1 (or the pseudogene TRBV3-2) to TRBJ2-3; tentative D call: TRBD2 (6 bases). V shed 3 bases and J shed 2 bases, with 12 bases lying between them. Germline assignment: CDR1 LGHDT and CDR2 YNNKEL (reference sequence). The CDR3 contains 15 residues. CDR3 sequence: CASSQQAGLTDTQYF. For the CDR3, the DNA is TGTGCCAGCAGCCAGCAAGCGGGCCTCACAGATACGCAGTATTTT.

The J gene is TRBJ2-7, the V gene TRBV28; the match to TRBD2 covers 11 bases. The V segment lost 4 bases and the J segment 5 bases; nucleotides outside the gene matches: 13. This CDR3 region has 17 residues. The V gene's germline CDR1 is MDHEN and CDR2 SYDVKM. The CDR3 here is CASSSAGLAGGAHEQYF. CDR3 DNA sequence: TGTGCCAGCAGTTCCGCGGGCCTAGCGGGAGGTGCCCACGAGCAGTACTTC.

The CDR3 DNA reads as TGTGCCAGCAGTAAAAGGACAGGGGGAGATACGCAGTATTTT. Translated, it gives CASSKRTGGDTQYF. The chain links TRBV27 to TRBJ2-3, with 10 bases identical to TRBD1. This CDR3 is 14 amino acids long. CDR1 and CDR2 (germline): MNHEY, SMNVEV (reference sequence). The V segment lost 5 bases and the J segment 5 bases; nucleotides outside the gene matches: 4.

This clone has just a few counts. The chain joins TRBV5-1 to TRBJ2-7; 13 nucleotides align to TRBD2. CDR1 and CDR2 from the germline V gene are SGHRS and YFSETQ. CDR3 length: 15 amino acids. The trim removed 4 bases at V and 0 bases at J, leaving 1 base unmatched. For the CDR3, the DNA is TGCGCCAGCAGCCGGACTAGCGGGAGCTCCTACGAGCAGTACTTC. Its protein product is CASSRTSGSSYEQYF.

In its sample, this clone was seen once. This sequence joins TRBV30 and TRBJ1-2; perhaps TRBD1 as D (5 bases). This CDR3 region has 13 residues. Germline V gene data show CDR1 as GTSNPN and CDR2 as SVGIG (reference sequence). Trimming took 2 bases from V and 8 from J, leaving 15 bases between them. CDR3 bases: TGTGCCTGGAGTCGGGGAGGGGCGCAAGGCTACACCTTC. Its protein product is CAWSRGGAQGYTF.

V and J are TRBV2 and TRBJ1-6; TRBD1 matches 7 bases. Germline V CDR1 and CDR2: SNHLY, FYNNEI. The CDR3 extends over 14 amino acids. V was pared by 6 bases and J by 7 bases, with 6 bases of the junction left unmatched. The CDR3 is CASRRDRQNSPLHF. CDR3 nucleotides: TGTGCCAGCAGGCGGGACAGACAAAATTCACCCCTCCACTTT.

DNA for the CDR3: TGCGCCAGCAGCGGCGGACACCAGTCTAGCACAGATACGCAGTATTTT. This sequence encodes CASSGGHQSSTDTQYF. The chain has TRBV5-1 and TRBJ2-3, with D possibly TRBD1 on 5 matching bases. Germline V gives CDR1 SGHRS, CDR2 YFSETQ. CDR3 length equals 16 residues. The V gene lost 4 bases and the J gene lost 0 bases, with 15 bases spanning the gap.

This clone has a single count. The chain is built from TRBV3-1 (or the pseudogene TRBV3-2) and TRBJ2-7; 12 bases fit TRBD1. The CDR3 has 14 amino acids. The germline V gene encodes CDR1 LGHDT and CDR2 YNNKEL (reference sequence). V was clipped by 6 bases and J by 4 bases; unmatched bases: 4. The CDR3 spells CASSRDRGRYEQYF. The CDR3 region has the DNA TGTGCCAGCAGTCGGGACAGGGGGCGATACGAGCAGTACTTC.

The rearrangement joins TRBV5-1 to TRBJ1-1; 7 bases are shared with TRBD1. Losses at the gene ends were 5 bases for V and 5 bases for J; bases not matched to a gene: 15. The germline V gene has CDR1 SGHRS and CDR2 YFSETQ. CDR3 size: 16 residues. The CDR3 protein is CASSTNPGTAETEAFF. DNA of the CDR3: TGCGCCAGCAGTACGAACCCCGGGACAGCGGAGACTGAAGCTTTCTTT.

The CDR3 DNA reads TGTGCCAGCAGCCAGACGGACAGGGGGTATGGCTACACCTTC. Translated: CASSQTDRGYGYTF. This chain joins TRBV3-1 (or the pseudogene TRBV3-2) and TRBJ1-2; 10 bases are a match to TRBD1. The CDR3 contains 14 residues. V was pared by 3 bases and J by 5 bases, with 3 bases of the junction left unmatched. CDR1 LGHDT and CDR2 YNNKEL come from the germline V gene (reference sequence).

The gene calls are TRBV6-1 and TRBJ2-7; the match to TRBD2 covers 7 bases. Unmatched junction bases numbered 4, after V lost 1 base and J lost 4 bases. This CDR3 contains 14 residues. Germline lookup yields CDR1 MNHNS and CDR2 SASEGT. CDR3 amino acids: CASSEEGGPYEQYF. In nucleotides, the CDR3 is TGTGCCAGCAGTGAAGAGGGAGGGCCTTACGAGCAGTACTTC.

This chain uses TRBV7-9 with TRBJ2-5, with TRBD2 as a possible D gene (5 bases). There are 14 residues in the CDR3. The germline CDR1 and CDR2 sequences are SEHNR and FQNEAQ (reference sequence). With 3 bases removed from V and 2 bases from J, the gap between germline ends came to 10 bases. The CDR3 is CASSFSRVQETQYF. The CDR3, as DNA: TGTGCCAGCAGCTTTTCGAGGGTTCAAGAGACCCAGTACTTC.

The chain joins TRBV2 to TRBJ2-2; TRBD2 matches at 10 bases. CDR3 length: 16 residues. The V and J ends lost 4 bases and 8 bases, in that order; junction bases with no gene match: 10. The V gene's germline CDR1 is SNHLY and CDR2 FYNNEI. The CDR3 DNA reads as TGTGCCAGCAGTGCCCTCACGAGCGGGGGGGCTGGGGAGCTGTTTTTT. Protein: CASSALTSGGAGELFF.

The chain joins TRBV4-1 to TRBJ2-7, with 11 nucleotides matching TRBD2. Germline V gives CDR1 MGHRA, CDR2 YSYEKL. CDR3 size: 16 residues. The V segment lost 2 bases and the J segment 0 bases; nucleotides outside the gene matches: 3. CDR3 sequence reads: CASSQNLAGGSYEQYF. In DNA, the CDR3 is TGCGCCAGCAGCCAAAATCTAGCGGGGGGCTCCTACGAGCAGTACTTC.

The rearrangement links TRBV2 to TRBJ1-5, with D possibly TRBD1 on 6 matching bases. Trimming pared 5 bases from V and 6 bases from J, leaving 17 bases between. Germline V gene data show CDR1 as SNHLY and CDR2 as FYNNEI. The CDR3 consists of 15 residues. The CDR3 here is CASSSLQGTSQPQHF. For the CDR3, the DNA is TGTGCCAGCAGTAGCCTACAGGGCACGAGTCAGCCCCAGCATTTT.

The rearrangement joins TRBV28 to TRBJ2-1; tentative D call: TRBD1 (5 bases). The CDR3 sequence is 12 residues long. The germline gives CDR1 MDHEN, CDR2 SYDVKM. The V end was cut by 11 bases, the J end by 8 bases, with 16 bases between. CDR3 nucleotide sequence: TGTGCCGCTGGGGTGGGGCGCGATGAGCAGTTCTTC. It codes for CAAGVGRDEQFF. Using reference TRBV28 and TRBJ2-1 for the parts outside the CDR3, the full variable domain is DVKVTQSSRYLVKRTGEKVFLECVQDMDHENMFWYRQDPGLGLRLIYFSYDVKMKEKGDIPEGYSVSREKKERFSLILESASTNQTSMYLCAAGVGRDEQFFGPGTRLTVL.

J is TRBJ2-1 and V is TRBV12-3 or TRBV12-4, with 9 bases matching TRBD1. V lost 8 bases, J lost 3 bases, and 2 bases stayed unmatched. The CDR3 contains 13 residues. The CDR3 DNA follows: TGTGCCAGCCGGGACAGGGACTACAATGAGCAGTTCTTC. It specifies CASRDRDYNEQFF.

The chain combines TRBV11-2 with TRBJ2-5; 10 positions agree with TRBD2. The CDR3 has 17 residues. J was trimmed by 1 base and V by 0 bases; bases with no gene match: 5. Germline CDR1 reads SGHAT; CDR2 reads FQNNGV. CDR3 DNA sequence: TGTGCCAGCAGCTTAGATCCTAGCGGGGGCCTCCAAGAGACCCAGTACTTC. This sequence encodes CASSLDPSGGLQETQYF. Filled out from reference TRBV11-2 and TRBJ2-5, the complete variable domain reads EAGVAQSPRYKIIEKRQSVAFWCNPISGHATLYWYQQILGQGPKLLIQFQNNGVVDDSQLPKDRFSAERLKGVDSTLKIQPAKLEDSAVYLCASSLDPSGGLQETQYFGPGTRLLVL.

The V gene is TRBV19, the J gene TRBJ2-7, with 8 bases aligning to TRBD2. Trimming cost V 2 bases and J 4 bases; bases outside gene matches: 7. This CDR3 region has 15 residues. Looked up from germline, CDR1 is LNHDA and CDR2 is SQIVND (reference sequence). CDR3 amino acids: CASSIQRGTKYEQYF. In DNA, the CDR3 is TGTGCCAGTAGTATACAGCGGGGGACGAAATACGAGCAGTACTTC.